These 31 T cell receptor beta chains came from one sample sequenced in a study of cytomegalovirus exposure and HLA in healthy donors. The PCR ran on 60 Vbeta and 13 Jbeta primers. The data were produced by immunoSEQ multiplex PCR, yet TCRdb's version contains in-frame clones alone and is incomplete. Here the sample spans over 60,000 clones, roughly 65% being singletons. Input material: PBMCs. The receptor set was obtained from a male donor in good health and CMV-seropositive.

To note about this clone: An end of the junction differs from the germline gene, which may be a read error. The CDR3 bases are TGTACCAGCCTGAGCGGGGGCCATTACAATGAGCAGTTCTTC. Translation gives CTSLSGGHYNEQFF. This chain joins TRBV7-9 and TRBJ2-1, with 8 bases that match TRBD2. The germline V gene has CDR1 SEHNR and CDR2 FQNEAQ (reference sequence). The CDR3 loop spans 14 amino acids.

The V call is TRBV27, the J call TRBJ1-2; TRBD1 aligns across 10 bases. CDR1 and CDR2 (germline): MNHEY, SMNVEV (reference sequence). With V trimmed by 2 bases and J by 7 bases, 10 bases remained unmatched. This CDR3 contains 16 residues. CDR3 bases: TGTGCCAGCAGTTTAATCGGGACAGGGGACGGAAGTGGCTACACCTTC. It is translated as CASSLIGTGDGSGYTF.

The count of this clone is one. The chain carries TRBV6-4 and TRBJ1-1, with TRBD1 as a possible D gene (5 bases). The CDR3 runs to 13 residues. Germline values: CDR1 MRHNA, CDR2 SNTAGT. Between the trimmed V and J ends, which lost 5 bases and 4 bases, there was a span of 11 bases. The chain's CDR3 is CASSLGRGTEAFF. In DNA form, the CDR3 reads TGTGCCAGCAGTTTAGGGAGGGGCACTGAAGCTTTCTTT.

This clone was seen a few times. The V gene is TRBV10-2, the J gene TRBJ2-3; D possibly corresponds to TRBD2 (5 bases). CDR3 length equals 14 residues. The V end was cut by 3 bases, the J end by 2 bases, with 9 bases between. Germline V gives CDR1 WSHSY, CDR2 SAAADI. DNA of the CDR3: TGCGCCAGCAGTGAACTAGGACCCACAGATACGCAGTATTTT. This encodes CASSELGPTDTQYF.

This clone was counted only a few times. J is TRBJ2-7 and V is TRBV6-5, with TRBD1 matching 10 bases. The CDR3 consists of 15 residues. Trimming took 4 bases from V and 3 from J; bases not matched to a gene: 6. From germline, CDR1 is MNHEY and CDR2 SVGAGI. The CDR3 loop reads CASSSPGQGHYEQYF. The CDR3 DNA sequence: TGTGCCAGCAGTTCACCGGGACAGGGGCACTACGAGCAGTACTTC.

This clone was counted between two and nine times. The chain carries TRBV4-3 and TRBJ2-1, with 8 bases identical to TRBD2. J was trimmed by 5 bases and V by 0 bases; bases with no gene match: 9. The CDR3 sequence is 17 residues long. CDR1 and CDR2 from the germline V gene are LGHNA and YSLEER. The CDR3 sequence: CASSQDGVAGTNNEQFF. The CDR3 DNA is TGCGCCAGCAGCCAAGACGGGGTAGCGGGGACCAACAATGAGCAGTTCTTC.

This clone turned up a few times. The rearrangement links TRBV27 to TRBJ1-5, with 10 bases identical to TRBD1. The CDR3 has 15 amino acids. V was clipped by 0 bases and J by 6 bases; unmatched bases: 2. Germline CDR1 MNHEY, CDR2 SMNVEV (reference sequence). The CDR3 coding sequence is TGTGCCAGCAGTTTATCCCGACAGGGGGCTCAGCCCCAGCATTTT. As protein: CASSLSRQGAQPQHF.

V and J are TRBV6-5 and TRBJ2-2; D perhaps matches TRBD2 (7 bases). The ends were cut back, 7 bases at V and 5 bases at J, with 11 bases in the middle. There are 13 residues in the CDR3. Germline values: CDR1 MNHEY, CDR2 SVGAGI. The CDR3 sequence is CASTRGGTGELFF. For the CDR3, the DNA is TGTGCCAGCACGAGGGGGGGGACCGGGGAGCTGTTTTTT.

This clone showed up just a few times. This rearrangement joins TRBV7-8 to TRBJ2-1; 10 nucleotides align to TRBD2. The CDR3 runs to 17 residues. Germline CDR1 and CDR2: SGHVS and FQNEAQ. Losses at the gene ends were 8 bases for V and 4 bases for J; bases not matched to a gene: 14. CDR3 bases: TGTGCCAGCGGCGTACTAGCGGGGACCTCCTTATACAATGAGCAGTTCTTC. Protein: CASGVLAGTSLYNEQFF.

The V call is TRBV5-1, the J call TRBJ2-5; 14 nucleotides match TRBD2. The CDR3 sequence is 16 residues long. Losses at the gene ends were 5 bases for V and 4 bases for J; bases not matched to a gene: 7. Germline lookup yields CDR1 SGHRS and CDR2 YFSETQ. The CDR3 spells CASRMDGLAGGETQYF. The CDR3 bases are TGCGCCAGCAGGATGGATGGACTAGCGGGAGGAGAGACCCAGTACTTC. The full variable domain, with the rest looked up from reference TRBV5-1 and TRBJ2-5, is KAGVTQTPRYLIKTRGQQVTLSCSPISGHRSVSWYQQTPGQGLQFLFEYFSETQRNKGNFPGRFSGRQFSNSRSEMNVSTLELGDSALYLCASRMDGLAGGETQYFGPGTRLLVL.

The J gene is TRBJ2-7, the V gene TRBV21-1; TRBD2, as called in the table, went unchecked against the DNA. TRBV21-1 is described as a pseudogene. The CDR3 is 16 residues long. The CDR3 DNA sequence: TGTGCCAGCAGCAAAGGGGGAGGGGACCCGAGTGTCGAGCAGTACTTC. The encoded protein is CASSKGGGDPSVEQYF.

The chain employs TRBV6-6 and TRBJ2-2, with a weak D call TRBD1 (6 bases). This CDR3 has 14 amino acids. V lost 1 base to trimming and J lost 8 bases, with 11 bases between them. The germline V gene encodes CDR1 MNHNY and CDR2 SVGAGI (reference sequence). This chain's CDR3 is CASSYLTGHGELFF. As DNA, the CDR3 is TGTGCCAGCAGTTACTTAACAGGGCATGGGGAGCTGTTTTTT.

This chain uses TRBV2 with TRBJ2-7, with D possibly matching TRBD1 (5 bases). Trimming shortened V by 6 bases and J by 5 bases, and 11 bases separated the two germline ends. The V gene's germline CDR1 is SNHLY and CDR2 FYNNEI. The CDR3 totals 12 residues. Here the CDR3 reads CASRVGVHEQYF. Written as DNA, the CDR3 is TGTGCCAGCAGGGTAGGGGTCCACGAGCAGTACTTC.

This clone was recorded once. This sequence joins TRBV5-1 and TRBJ1-1; D is unclear. Trimming shortened V by 6 bases and J by 0 bases, and 9 bases separated the two germline ends. This CDR3 comprises 13 residues. Germline CDR1 is SGHRS and CDR2 is YFSETQ. The CDR3 sequence: CASTVGLNTEAFF. The CDR3 nucleotides are TGCGCCAGCACTGTCGGGTTGAACACTGAAGCTTTCTTT.

The CDR3 is CASSRPRGTGNGYTF. DNA of the CDR3: TGTGCCAGCAGCCGCCCCCGAGGGACAGGGAATGGCTACACCTTC. This sequence joins TRBV11-2 and TRBJ1-2, with 9 positions matching TRBD1. CDR1 and CDR2 from the germline V gene are SGHAT and FQNNGV. J was trimmed by 6 bases and V by 5 bases; bases with no gene match: 10. The CDR3 runs 15 residues.

This clone was counted a few times. J is TRBJ1-3 and V is TRBV9; possible D gene TRBD1, 5 bases. This CDR3 comprises 15 residues. Germline V CDR1 and CDR2: SGDLS, YYNGEE. The V end was cut by 1 base, the J end by 2 bases, with 10 bases between. Here the CDR3 DNA reads TGTGCCAGCAGCGTACAGGGCATTGCTGGAAACACCATATATTTT. Residues: CASSVQGIAGNTIYF.

This sequence joins TRBV13 and TRBJ1-2, with TRBD1 identical over 9 bases. The CDR3 is 15 amino acids. Unmatched junction bases numbered 4, after V lost 5 bases and J lost 0 bases. In germline, CDR1 is PRHDT, CDR2 FYEKMQ (reference sequence). CDR3 bases: TGTGCCAGCAGCCCCGGGACAGGGACTAACTATGGCTACACCTTC. Its protein product is CASSPGTGTNYGYTF.

The sample holds a few counts of this clone. This chain connects TRBV30 to TRBJ2-1; possibly TRBD2 for D (6 bases). The germline gives CDR1 GTSNPN, CDR2 SVGIG (reference sequence). The V gene lost 2 bases and the J gene lost 9 bases, with 26 bases spanning the gap. The CDR3 has 17 residues. CDR3 region: CAWSNRDLILSGSEQFF. The CDR3 DNA sequence: TGTGCCTGGAGTAACCGGGACTTGATCTTATCGGGGAGTGAGCAGTTCTTC.

CDR3 region: CASSLSARGSPLHF. The CDR3 DNA follows: TGTGCCAGCAGCTTGTCTGCAAGGGGTTCACCCCTCCACTTT. The chain employs TRBV5-4 and TRBJ1-6; tentatively, D is TRBD1 (5 bases). V lost 1 base, J lost 9 bases, and 11 bases lay in between. The CDR3 is 14 amino acids. The V gene's germline CDR1 is SGHNT and CDR2 YYREEE (reference sequence).

The chain is built from TRBV13 and TRBJ2-6, with D hard to call. V was pared by 3 bases and J by 2 bases, with 5 bases between. CDR3 length: 14 amino acids. The germline gives CDR1 PRHDT, CDR2 FYEKMQ (reference sequence). CDR3 residues: CASSFGAGANVLTF. For the CDR3, the DNA is TGTGCCAGCAGCTTCGGTGCTGGGGCCAACGTCCTGACTTTC.

The J gene is TRBJ1-3, the V gene TRBV7-3; perhaps TRBD1 as D (6 bases). V lost 4 bases and J lost 2, with 12 bases in between. This CDR3 has 15 residues. CDR1 SGHTA and CDR2 FQGTGA come from the germline V gene. CDR3 protein: CASSSQGRAGNTIYF. Written as DNA, the CDR3 is TGTGCCAGCAGCTCACAGGGAAGAGCTGGAAACACCATATATTTT.

The chain uses TRBV21-1 and TRBJ1-2. TRBV21-1 is a known pseudogene. The CDR3 extends over 16 amino acids. CDR3 protein: CASSKRGGFTNYGYTF. CDR3 nucleotides: TGTGCCAGCAGCAAACGCGGGGGATTTACTAACTATGGCTACACCTTC.

The chain has TRBV9 and TRBJ1-1, with a possible D match to TRBD1 (6 bases). Germline-derived CDR1 and CDR2 are SGDLS and YYNGEE. Trimming shortened V by 3 bases and J by 1 base, and 13 bases separated the two germline ends. The CDR3 is 15 amino acids. CDR3 bases: TGTGCCAGCAGCGCTACCGGGACACAGAACACTGAAGCTTTCTTT. Its translation is CASSATGTQNTEAFF.

The rearrangement joins TRBV9 to TRBJ2-1; D is unclear. Germline-derived CDR1 and CDR2 are SGDLS and YYNGEE. Trimming cost V 0 bases and J 5 bases, with 12 bases left between them. CDR3 length equals 15 residues. CDR3 region: CASSVGIQLNNEQFF. The DNA of the CDR3 is TGTGCCAGCAGCGTAGGAATACAGCTAAACAATGAGCAGTTCTTC. Complete variable domain (other parts from reference TRBV9 and TRBJ2-1): DSGVTQTPKHLITATGQRVTLRCSPRSGDLSVYWYQQSLDQGLQFLIQYYNGEERAKGNILERFSAQQFPDLHSELNLSSLELGDSALYFCASSVGIQLNNEQFFGPGTRLTVL.

V usage is TRBV5-1 and J usage is TRBJ2-3; 9 nucleotides align to TRBD1. CDR3 length: 15 residues. Germline trimming cut 4 bases from V and 0 bases from J; bases unmatched to any gene: 3. CDR1 and CDR2 (germline): SGHRS, YFSETQ. CDR3 nucleotide sequence: TGCGCCAGCAGCCGACAGGGGGAGAGCACAGATACGCAGTATTTT. Its protein product is CASSRQGESTDTQYF.

The rearrangement links TRBV11-2 to TRBJ2-3; D ambiguous. CDR1 and CDR2 from the germline V gene are SGHAT and FQNNGV. CDR3 length: 14 amino acids. Deletions cut 6 bases from V and 7 bases from J, with 17 bases between. The CDR3: CASSRLLELYTQYF. For the CDR3, the DNA is TGTGCCAGCAGTAGATTATTGGAGCTGTATACGCAGTATTTT.

The V call is TRBV9, the J call TRBJ2-1; 8 positions match TRBD2. The CDR3 extends over 18 amino acids. Germline assignment: CDR1 SGDLS and CDR2 YYNGEE. V gave up 0 bases and J gave up 5 bases; unmatched junction bases: 13. DNA of the CDR3: TGTGCCAGCAGCGTAGCTGGCCTAAGCGGGAGACTTCACAATGAGCAGTTCTTC. This gives the protein CASSVAGLSGRLHNEQFF.

V usage is TRBV9 and J usage is TRBJ2-1, with D perhaps TRBD2 (7 bases). Germline CDR1 SGDLS, CDR2 YYNGEE. The CDR3 covers 17 residues. Trimming took 0 bases from V and 0 from J, leaving 13 bases between them. The CDR3 nucleotides are TGTGCCAGCAGCGTAGCCCCGGGGGGCCTCTCCTACAATGAGCAGTTCTTC. Its translation is CASSVAPGGLSYNEQFF.

This sequence joins TRBV5-1 and TRBJ2-1; 7 bases are shared with TRBD1. There are 14 residues in the CDR3. Trimming at V came to 4 bases and at J to 9 bases, leaving 10 bases not matched to a gene. The V gene's germline CDR1 is SGHRS and CDR2 YFSETQ. The CDR3 bases are TGCGCCAGCAGCCCACGCAGGGGGTATCGTGAGCAGTTCTTC. Amino acids: CASSPRRGYREQFF.

The chain employs TRBV7-9 and TRBJ2-2; 14 bases are shared with TRBD2. CDR1 and CDR2 from the germline V gene are SEHNR and FQNEAQ (reference sequence). J lost 4 bases, V lost 7 bases, and 14 bases had no gene match. The CDR3 is 19 residues long. CDR3 in amino acids: CASTISGTSGRSGTGELFF. DNA for the CDR3: TGTGCCAGCACAATCTCCGGGACTAGCGGGAGAAGTGGCACCGGGGAGCTGTTTTTT.

This chain joins TRBV10-3 and TRBJ1-2, with TRBD1 identical over 8 bases. The CDR3 is made up of 14 amino acids. With V trimmed by 3 bases and J by 5 bases, 5 bases remained unmatched. Germline CDR1 reads ENHRY; CDR2 reads SYGVKD. DNA of the CDR3: TGTGCCATCAGTGATTACCAGGGGGCATATGGCTACACCTTC. Residues: CAISDYQGAYGYTF.